The 12 T cell receptor beta chains given below trace back to one sample, sequenced in a study of cytomegalovirus exposure and HLA in healthy donors. With 60 Vbeta and 13 Jbeta primers, the PCR was carried out. Data came from immunoSEQ multiplex PCR; TCRdb stores just in-frame clones and leaves some out. The table has about 120,000 clones, roughly four fifths seen once. The specimen was PBMCs. These receptors were taken from a woman under 30 in good health and CMV-seronegative.

This chain joins TRBV11-2 and TRBJ1-5; D not certain. Germline CDR1 and CDR2: SGHAT and FQNNGV. The CDR3 has 15 residues. V lost 0 bases and J 3 bases, leaving 9 bases between the germline ends. The CDR3 region is CASSLEAGSNQPQHF. The CDR3 DNA sequence: TGTGCCAGCAGCTTAGAGGCGGGGTCCAATCAGCCCCAGCATTTT.

V usage is TRBV2 and J usage is TRBJ2-3, with D possibly TRBD1 on 5 matching bases. V lost 7 bases, J lost 4 bases, and 15 bases lay in between. The germline V gene has CDR1 SNHLY and CDR2 FYNNEI. This CDR3 comprises 14 residues. CDR3 amino acids: CASKSGINSDTQYF. Written as DNA, the CDR3 is TGTGCCAGCAAGTCAGGGATAAACTCAGATACGCAGTATTTT.

The chain carries TRBV4-3 and TRBJ2-3; 10 bases agree with TRBD2. The CDR3 spans 15 residues. Germline V gives CDR1 LGHNA, CDR2 YSLEER. V trimming: 6 bases; J trimming: 4 bases; junction bases outside the gene matches: 7. The DNA for the CDR3 is TGCGCCAGCAGGAGCGGGGGGGCGGGAGCAGATACGCAGTATTTT. Amino acid sequence: CASRSGGAGADTQYF.

The rearrangement uses TRBV9 and TRBJ1-1, with 8 bases matching TRBD1. Germline CDR1 and CDR2: SGDLS and YYNGEE. J lost 5 bases, V lost 4 bases, and 16 bases had no gene match. This CDR3 is built from 17 residues. As DNA, the CDR3 is TGTGCCAGCAGCTCCTCTATAAAAACAGGGGGTGGAACTGAAGCTTTCTTT. Its protein is CASSSSIKTGGGTEAFF.

V usage is TRBV27 and J usage is TRBJ1-2; D may be TRBD1 (5 bases). The CDR3 is 14 residues long. Deletions cut 3 bases from V and 9 bases from J, with 17 bases between. Germline V CDR1 and CDR2: MNHEY, SMNVEV (reference sequence). CDR3 sequence reads: CASSFFGPGNSYTF. CDR3 nucleotides: TGTGCCAGCAGTTTCTTTGGGCCAGGGAATAGCTACACCTTC.

V usage is TRBV27 and J usage is TRBJ2-7; D unclear. The CDR3 loop spans 13 amino acids. V shed 2 bases and J shed 3 bases, with 8 bases lying between them. Germline V gene lookup returns CDR1 MNHEY and CDR2 SMNVEV (reference sequence). Here the CDR3 reads CASSLNRVYEQYF. The CDR3 nucleotides are TGTGCCAGCAGTTTAAACAGAGTCTACGAGCAGTACTTC.

This rearrangement joins TRBV18 to TRBJ2-7; TRBD1 agrees at 9 bases. CDR3 length: 19 amino acids. V lost 3 bases to trimming and J lost 1 base; unmatched junction nucleotides: 16. Germline lookup yields CDR1 KGHSH and CDR2 LQKENI. The CDR3 here is CASSPEGQGSGEASYEQYF. The CDR3 DNA sequence: TGTGCCAGCTCACCTGAGGGACAGGGAAGCGGGGAGGCATCCTACGAGCAGTACTTC.

This chain uses TRBV5-6 with TRBJ2-3; D is unclear. Germline assignment: CDR1 SGHDT and CDR2 YYEEEE. The CDR3 extends over 16 amino acids. The V gene lost 2 bases and the J gene lost 2 bases, with 15 bases spanning the gap. CDR3 loop: CASSFFLSRVTDTQYF. The CDR3 DNA is TGTGCCAGCAGCTTTTTCTTAAGTCGGGTCACAGATACGCAGTATTTT.

The rearrangement uses TRBV7-9 and TRBJ1-4, with unresolved D. From germline, CDR1 is SEHNR and CDR2 FQNEAQ (reference sequence). The CDR3 covers 13 residues. Trimming shortened V by 1 base and J by 5 bases, and 5 bases separated the two germline ends. CDR3 residues: CASSLDGNEKLFF. The DNA for the CDR3 is TGTGCCAGCAGCTTAGACGGGAATGAAAAACTGTTTTTT.

The chain uses TRBV6-5 and TRBJ2-7, with 10 positions matching TRBD1. Germline CDR1 MNHEY, CDR2 SVGAGI. The CDR3 covers 15 residues. Losses at the gene ends were 5 bases for V and 7 bases for J; bases not matched to a gene: 11. As DNA, the CDR3 is TGTGCCAGCAGTCCCCCGGGACAGGGGCTCCGGGAGCAGTACTTC. It encodes CASSPPGQGLREQYF.

The genes are TRBV25-1 and TRBJ2-7; D unresolved. The V gene's germline CDR1 is MGHDK and CDR2 SYGVNS. V was clipped by 3 bases and J by 6 bases, with 9 bases between them. CDR3 size: 12 residues. The CDR3 region is CASSDAWGEQYV. The CDR3, as DNA: TGTGCCAGCAGTGACGCCTGGGGCGAGCAGTACGTC.

V gene TRBV10-3 combines with J gene TRBJ2-7; D remains ambiguous. This CDR3 has 14 amino acids. Germline assignment: CDR1 ENHRY and CDR2 SYGVKD. V was trimmed by 0 bases and J by 3 bases, leaving 9 bases between them. CDR3: CAISESRTNYEQYV. In nucleotides, the CDR3 is TGTGCCATCAGTGAGTCCCGCACAAACTACGAGCAGTACGTC.